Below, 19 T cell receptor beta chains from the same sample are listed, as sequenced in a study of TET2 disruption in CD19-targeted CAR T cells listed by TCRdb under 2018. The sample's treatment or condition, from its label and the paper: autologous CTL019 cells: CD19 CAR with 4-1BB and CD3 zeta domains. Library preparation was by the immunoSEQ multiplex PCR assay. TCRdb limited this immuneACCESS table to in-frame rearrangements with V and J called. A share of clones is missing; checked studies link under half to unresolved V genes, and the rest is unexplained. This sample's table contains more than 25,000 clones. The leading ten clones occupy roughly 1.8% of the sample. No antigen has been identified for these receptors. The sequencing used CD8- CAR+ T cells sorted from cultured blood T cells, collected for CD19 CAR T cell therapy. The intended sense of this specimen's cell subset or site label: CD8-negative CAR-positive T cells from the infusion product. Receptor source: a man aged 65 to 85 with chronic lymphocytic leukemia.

CDR3 in amino acids: CASSQLAESTDTYTF. CDR3 bases read: TGTGCCAGCAGCCAGCTAGCGGAAAGCACAGATACC. V gene TRBV7-6 combines with J gene TRBJ1-2; D gene ambiguous. The read ends 3 residues early relative to the CDR3; the germline J gene fills the gap. Germline assignment: CDR1 SGHVS and CDR2 FNYEAQ. This CDR3 region has 15 residues.

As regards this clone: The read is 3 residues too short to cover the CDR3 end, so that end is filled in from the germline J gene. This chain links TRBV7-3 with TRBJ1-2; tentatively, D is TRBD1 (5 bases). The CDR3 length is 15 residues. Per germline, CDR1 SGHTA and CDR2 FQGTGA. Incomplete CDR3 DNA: TGTGCCAGCAGCTCCGCGGGGGGGAGCTCCTACGAC. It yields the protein CASSSAGGSSYD. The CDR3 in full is CASSSAGGSSYDYTF.

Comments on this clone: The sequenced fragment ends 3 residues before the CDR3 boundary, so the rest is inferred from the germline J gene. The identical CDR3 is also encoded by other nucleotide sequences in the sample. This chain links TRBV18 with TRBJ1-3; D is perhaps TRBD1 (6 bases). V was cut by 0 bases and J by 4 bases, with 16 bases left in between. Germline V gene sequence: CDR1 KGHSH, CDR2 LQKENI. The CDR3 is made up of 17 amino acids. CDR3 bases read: TGTGCCAGCTCACCACCCTCGACAGGTGGCTTGGGAAACACC. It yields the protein CASSPPSTGGLGNT. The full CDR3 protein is CASSPPSTGGLGNTIYF.

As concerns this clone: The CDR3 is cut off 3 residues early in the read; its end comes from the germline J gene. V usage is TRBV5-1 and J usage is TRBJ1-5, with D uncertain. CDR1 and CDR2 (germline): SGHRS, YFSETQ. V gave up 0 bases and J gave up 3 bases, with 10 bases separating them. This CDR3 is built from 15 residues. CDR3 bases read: TGCGCCAGCAGCTTGGAAGGGTCGAACAATCAGCCC. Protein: CASSLEGSNNQP. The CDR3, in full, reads CASSLEGSNNQPQHF.

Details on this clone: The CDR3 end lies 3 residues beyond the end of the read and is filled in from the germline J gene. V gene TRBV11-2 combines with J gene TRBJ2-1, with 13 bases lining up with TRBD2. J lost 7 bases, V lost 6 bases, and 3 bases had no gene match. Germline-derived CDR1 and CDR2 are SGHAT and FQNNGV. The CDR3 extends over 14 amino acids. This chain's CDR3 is CASRSLAGGNEQFF. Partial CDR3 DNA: TGTGCCAGCAGGTCACTAGCGGGGGGGAATGAG.

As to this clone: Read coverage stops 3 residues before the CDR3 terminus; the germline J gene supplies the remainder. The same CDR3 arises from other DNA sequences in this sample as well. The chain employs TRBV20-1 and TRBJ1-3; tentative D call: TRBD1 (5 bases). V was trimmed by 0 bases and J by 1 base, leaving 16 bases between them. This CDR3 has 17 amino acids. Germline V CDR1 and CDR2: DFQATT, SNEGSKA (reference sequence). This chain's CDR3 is CSARDSLARGSGNTIYF. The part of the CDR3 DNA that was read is TGCAGTGCTAGAGATTCTTTGGCTCGGGGGTCTGGAAACACC.

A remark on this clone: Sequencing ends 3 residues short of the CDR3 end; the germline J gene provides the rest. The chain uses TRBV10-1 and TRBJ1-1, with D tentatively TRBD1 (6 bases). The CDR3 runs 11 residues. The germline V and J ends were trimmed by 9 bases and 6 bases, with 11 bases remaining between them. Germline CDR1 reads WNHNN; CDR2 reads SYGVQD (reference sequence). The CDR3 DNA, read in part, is TGCGCCAGTTCCAGGGGTGCTGAA. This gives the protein CASSRGAE. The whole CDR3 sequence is CASSRGAEAFF.

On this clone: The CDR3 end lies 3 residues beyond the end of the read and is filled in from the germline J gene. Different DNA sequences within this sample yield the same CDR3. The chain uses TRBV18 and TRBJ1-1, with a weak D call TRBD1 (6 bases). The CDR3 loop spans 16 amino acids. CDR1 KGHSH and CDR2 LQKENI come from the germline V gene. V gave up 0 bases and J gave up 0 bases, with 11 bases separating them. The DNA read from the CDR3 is TGTGCCAGCTCACCACCGGACGGGGACATGAACACTGAA. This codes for CASSPPDGDMNTE. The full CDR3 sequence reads CASSPPDGDMNTEAFF. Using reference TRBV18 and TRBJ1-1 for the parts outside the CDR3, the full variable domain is NAGVMQNPRHLVRRRGQEARLRCSPMKGHSHVYWYRQLPEEGLKFMVYLQKENIIDESGMPKERFSAEFPKEGPSILRIQQVVRGDSAAYFCASSPPDGDMNTEAFFGQGTRLTVV.

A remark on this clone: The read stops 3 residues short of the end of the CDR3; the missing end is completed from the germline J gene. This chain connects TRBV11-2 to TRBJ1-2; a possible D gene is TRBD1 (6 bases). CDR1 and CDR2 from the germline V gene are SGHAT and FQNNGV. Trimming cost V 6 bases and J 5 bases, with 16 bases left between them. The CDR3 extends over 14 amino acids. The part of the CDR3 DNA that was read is TGTGCCAGCAGTTATATAGCAGGGGAATATGGC. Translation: CASSYIAGEYG. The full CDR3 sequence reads CASSYIAGEYGYTF.

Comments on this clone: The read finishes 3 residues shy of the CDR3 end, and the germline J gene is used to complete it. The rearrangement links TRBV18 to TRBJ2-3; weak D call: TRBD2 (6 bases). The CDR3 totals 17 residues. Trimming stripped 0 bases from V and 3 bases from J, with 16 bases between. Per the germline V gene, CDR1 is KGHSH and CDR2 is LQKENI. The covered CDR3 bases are TGTGCCAGCTCACCACCAAGGACGGGGAGGATGACAGATACG. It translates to CASSPPRTGRMTDT. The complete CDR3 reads CASSPPRTGRMTDTQYF.

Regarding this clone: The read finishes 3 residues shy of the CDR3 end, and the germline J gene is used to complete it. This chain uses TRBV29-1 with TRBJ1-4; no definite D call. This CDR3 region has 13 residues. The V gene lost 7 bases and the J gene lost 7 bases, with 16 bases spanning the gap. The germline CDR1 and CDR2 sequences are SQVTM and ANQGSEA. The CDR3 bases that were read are TGCAGCGCCACACGCGGGCCTGGTGAAAAA. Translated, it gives CSATRGPGEK. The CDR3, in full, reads CSATRGPGEKLFF.

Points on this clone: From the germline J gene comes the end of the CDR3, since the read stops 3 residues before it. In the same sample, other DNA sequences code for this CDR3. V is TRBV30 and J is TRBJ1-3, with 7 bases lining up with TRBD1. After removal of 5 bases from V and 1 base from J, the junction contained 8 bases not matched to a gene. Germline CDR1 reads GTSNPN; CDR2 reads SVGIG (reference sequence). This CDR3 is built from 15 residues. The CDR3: CAWDRASDSGNTIYF. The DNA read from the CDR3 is TGTGCCTGGGACAGGGCGTCCGATTCTGGAAACACC.

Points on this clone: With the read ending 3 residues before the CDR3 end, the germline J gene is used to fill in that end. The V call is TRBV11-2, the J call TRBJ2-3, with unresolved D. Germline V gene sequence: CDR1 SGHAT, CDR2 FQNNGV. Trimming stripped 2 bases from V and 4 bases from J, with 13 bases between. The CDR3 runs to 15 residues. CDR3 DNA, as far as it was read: TGTGCCAGCAGCTTAAGTTCTTACTCCTCAGATACG. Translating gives CASSLSSYSSDT. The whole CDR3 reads CASSLSSYSSDTQYF.

CDR3 DNA (partial): TGTGCCAGCAGTGCAGGATTTACTGGT. It yields the protein CASSAGFTG. The CDR3, in full, reads CASSAGFTGQYF. This chain connects TRBV6-1 to TRBJ2-4; D not resolved. From the germline J gene comes the end of the CDR3, since the read stops 3 residues before it. CDR3 length: 12 amino acids. Germline V gives CDR1 MNHNS, CDR2 SASEGT.

The CDR3 DNA, read in part, is TGTGCCAGTAGTCAGACAGGGGGTAACACTGAA. Its protein is CASSQTGGNTE. The full CDR3 protein reads CASSQTGGNTEAFF. The J gene is TRBJ1-1, the V gene TRBV19, with 9 bases identical to TRBD1. The read ends 3 residues shy of where the CDR3 ends; the end is completed using the germline J gene. Germline V gene lookup returns CDR1 LNHDA and CDR2 SQIVND (reference sequence). V lost 5 bases and J lost 2; bases outside the gene matches: 3. The CDR3 totals 14 residues.

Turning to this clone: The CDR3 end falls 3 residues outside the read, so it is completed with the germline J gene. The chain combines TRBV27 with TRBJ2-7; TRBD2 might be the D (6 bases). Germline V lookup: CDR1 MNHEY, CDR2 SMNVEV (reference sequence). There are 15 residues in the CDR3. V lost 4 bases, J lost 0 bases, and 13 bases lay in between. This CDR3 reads CASSWGLPPSYEQYF. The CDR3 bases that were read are TGTGCCAGCAGTTGGGGACTGCCGCCCTCCTACGAG.

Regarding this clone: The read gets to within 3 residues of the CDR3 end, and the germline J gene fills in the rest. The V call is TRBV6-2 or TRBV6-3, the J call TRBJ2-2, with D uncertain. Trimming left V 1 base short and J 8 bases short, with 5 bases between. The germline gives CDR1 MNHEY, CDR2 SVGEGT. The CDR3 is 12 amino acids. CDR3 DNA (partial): TGTGCCAGCAGTTACTTCCGGGGGGAG. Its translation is CASSYFRGE. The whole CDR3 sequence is CASSYFRGELFF.

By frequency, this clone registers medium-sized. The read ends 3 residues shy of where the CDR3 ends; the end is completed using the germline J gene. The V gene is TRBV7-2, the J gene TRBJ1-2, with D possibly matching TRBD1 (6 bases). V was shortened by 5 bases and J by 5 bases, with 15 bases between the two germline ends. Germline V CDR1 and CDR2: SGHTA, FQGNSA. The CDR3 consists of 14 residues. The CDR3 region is CASSPDRNPYGYTF. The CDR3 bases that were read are TGTGCCAGCAGCCCCGACAGGAACCCATATGGC. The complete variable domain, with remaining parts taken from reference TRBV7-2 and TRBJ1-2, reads GAGVSQSPSNKVTEKGKDVELRCDPISGHTALYWYRQSLGQGLEFLIYFQGNSAPDKSGLPSDRFSAERTGGSVSTLTIQRTQQEDSAVYLCASSPDRNPYGYTFGSGTRLTVV.

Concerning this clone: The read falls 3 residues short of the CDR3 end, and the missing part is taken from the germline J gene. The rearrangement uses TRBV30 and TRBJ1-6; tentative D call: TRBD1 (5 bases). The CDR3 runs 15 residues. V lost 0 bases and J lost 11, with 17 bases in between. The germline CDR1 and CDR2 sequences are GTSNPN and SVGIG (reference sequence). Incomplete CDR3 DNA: TGTGCCTGGAGTGTCCAGGGAACGGAAAACCCACCC. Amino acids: CAWSVQGTENPP. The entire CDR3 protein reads CAWSVQGTENPPLHF.